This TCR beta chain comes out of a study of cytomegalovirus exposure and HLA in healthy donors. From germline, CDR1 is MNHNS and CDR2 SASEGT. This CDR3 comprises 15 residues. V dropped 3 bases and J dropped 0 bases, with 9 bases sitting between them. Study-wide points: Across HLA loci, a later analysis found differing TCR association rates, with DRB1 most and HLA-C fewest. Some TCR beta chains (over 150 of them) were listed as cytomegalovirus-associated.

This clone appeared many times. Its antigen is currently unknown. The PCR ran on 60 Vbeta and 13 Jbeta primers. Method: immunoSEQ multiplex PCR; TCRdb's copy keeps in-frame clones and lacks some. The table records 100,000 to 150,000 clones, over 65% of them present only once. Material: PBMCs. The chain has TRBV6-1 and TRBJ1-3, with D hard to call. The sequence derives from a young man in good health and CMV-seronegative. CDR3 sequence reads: CASSDSPSSGNTIYF. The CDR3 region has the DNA TGTGCCAGCAGTGATTCCCCGTCCTCTGGAAACACCATATATTTT.